Sequencing of this T cell receptor (beta chain) was carried out in a study of T cells in Graves' hyperthyroidism and ophthalmopathy. Researchers took RNA transcripts and amplified the TCR beta CDR3 regions from them. Primed by the HTBI set, a first-round RT-PCR was run on the TCR CDR3. TCRdb used MiXCR to reprocess the multiplex PCR reads, holding one entry per CDR3 protein. Altogether approximately 630,000 distinct CDR3 sequences are present, about 16% being singletons, with the ten largest covering 3% to 4.5%. Graves' hyperthyroidism was deemed stable absent ophthalmopathy progression within 18 months. Lactation, pregnancy, other autoimmune disease or uncontrolled infection led to exclusion of patients. Sequencing was carried out using blood. This clonotype was sampled from a woman aged 25 to 39 with Graves' hyperthyroidism.

CDR3 sequence: CASSQEASGYYNEQFF. The DNA of the CDR3 is TGTGCCAGCAGCCAAGAGGCTAGCGGGTACTACAATGAGCAGTTCTTC. The genes are TRBV4-2 and TRBJ2-1; 8 bases agree with TRBD2. The CDR3 totals 16 residues. Unmatched junction bases numbered 4, after V lost 0 bases and J lost 3 bases. Germline CDR1 reads LGHNA; CDR2 reads YNFKEQ.